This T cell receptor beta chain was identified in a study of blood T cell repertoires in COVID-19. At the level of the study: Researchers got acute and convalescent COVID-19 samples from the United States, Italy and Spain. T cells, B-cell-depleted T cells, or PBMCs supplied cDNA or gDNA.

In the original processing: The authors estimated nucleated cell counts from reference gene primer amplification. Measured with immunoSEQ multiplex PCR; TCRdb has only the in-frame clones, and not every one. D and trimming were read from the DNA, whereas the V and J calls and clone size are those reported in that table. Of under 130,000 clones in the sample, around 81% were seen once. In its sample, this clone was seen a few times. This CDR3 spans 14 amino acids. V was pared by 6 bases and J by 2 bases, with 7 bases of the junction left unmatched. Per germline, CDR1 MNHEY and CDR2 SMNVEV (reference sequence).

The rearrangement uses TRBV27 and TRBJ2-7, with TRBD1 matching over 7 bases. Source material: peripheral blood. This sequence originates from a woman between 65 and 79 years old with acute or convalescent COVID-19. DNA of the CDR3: TGTGCCAGCAGCCCCCGACAGGGAACCTACGAGCAGTACTTC. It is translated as CASSPRQGTYEQYF.